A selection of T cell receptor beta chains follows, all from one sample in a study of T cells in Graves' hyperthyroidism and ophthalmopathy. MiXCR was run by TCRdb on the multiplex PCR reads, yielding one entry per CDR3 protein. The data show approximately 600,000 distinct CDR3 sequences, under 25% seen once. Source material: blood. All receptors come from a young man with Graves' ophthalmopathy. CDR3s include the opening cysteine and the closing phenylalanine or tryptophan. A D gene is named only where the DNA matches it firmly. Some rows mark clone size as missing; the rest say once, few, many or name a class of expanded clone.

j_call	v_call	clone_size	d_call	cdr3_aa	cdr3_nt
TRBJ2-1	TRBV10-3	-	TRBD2	CAIRSLAGAYNEQFF	TGTGCCATCAGGTCCTTAGCGGGGGCCTACAATGAGCAGTTCTTC
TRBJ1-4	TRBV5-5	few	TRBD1	CASSLGLQGRLGSTNEKLFF	TGTGCCAGCAGCTTGGGTCTACAGGGGCGCCTCGGCTCAACTAATGAAAAACTGTTTTTT
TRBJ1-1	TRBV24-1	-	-	CATTGDDAEAFF	TGTGCCACCACAGGGGACGACGCTGAAGCTTTCTTT
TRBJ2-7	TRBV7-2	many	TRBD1	CASSAWDRIDSYEQYF	TGTGCCAGCAGCGCCTGGGACAGGATTGATTCCTACGAGCAGTACTTC
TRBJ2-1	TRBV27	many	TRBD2	CASTPGGADYNEQFF	TGTGCCAGCACTCCGGGAGGGGCGGATTACAATGAGCAGTTCTTC
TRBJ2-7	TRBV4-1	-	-	CASSQVGNYYEQYF	TGCGCCAGCAGCCAAGTGGGGAATTACTACGAGCAGTACTTC
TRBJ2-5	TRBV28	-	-	CASITGRRKETQYF	TGTGCCAGCATAACAGGACGCCGTAAAGAGACCCAGTACTTC
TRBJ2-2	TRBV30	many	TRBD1	CACRQGLELFF	TGTGCCTGCAGACAGGGGCTGGAGCTGTTTTTT
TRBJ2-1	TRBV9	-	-	CASSVASQVAYNEQFF	TGTGCCAGCAGCGTTGCCTCACAGGTGGCCTACAATGAGCAGTTCTTC
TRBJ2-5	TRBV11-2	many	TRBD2	CASSRWAGLAGEETQYF	TGTGCCAGCAGCCGGTGGGCGGGACTAGCGGGAGAAGAGACCCAGTACTTC
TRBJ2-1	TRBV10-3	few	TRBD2	CAISEGLAGINEQFF	TGTGCCATCAGTGAGGGGCTAGCGGGCATCAATGAGCAGTTCTTC
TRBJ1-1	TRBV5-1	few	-	CASSLGQSSNTEAFF	TGCGCCAGCAGCTTGGGACAGAGTTCGAACACTGAAGCTTTCTTT
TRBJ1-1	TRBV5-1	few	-	CASSSVGKLTNEAFF	TGCGCCAGCAGCTCCGTCGGGAAATTAACGAATGAAGCTTTCTTT
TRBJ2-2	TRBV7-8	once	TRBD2	CASSLKRELAGELFF	TGTGCCAGCAGCTTAAAGCGGGAGTTGGCCGGGGAGCTGTTTTTT
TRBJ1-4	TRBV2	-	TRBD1	CASNGQANEKLFF	TGTGCCAGCAATGGACAGGCTAATGAAAAACTGTTTTTT
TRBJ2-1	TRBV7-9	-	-	CASSFPPSGEQFF	TGTGCCAGCAGCTTCCCCCCTAGTGGGGAGCAGTTCTTC
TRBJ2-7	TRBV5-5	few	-	CASSFVQVTYEQYF	TGTGCCAGCAGCTTCGTCCAAGTAACCTACGAGCAGTACTTC
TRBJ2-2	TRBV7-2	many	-	CASSPRGGLLGVNTGELFF	TGTGCCAGCAGCCCCAGGGGCGGATTGTTAGGGGTAAACACCGGGGAGCTGTTTTTT
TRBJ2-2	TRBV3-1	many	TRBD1	CASSLGQAITGELFF	TGTGCCAGCAGCCTTGGACAGGCTATCACCGGGGAGCTGTTTTTT
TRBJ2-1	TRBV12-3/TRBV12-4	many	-	CASIEGAGAENEQFF	TGTGCCAGCATCGAGGGGGCGGGAGCCGAGAATGAGCAGTTCTTC
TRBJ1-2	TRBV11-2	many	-	CASSPSGAKSGYTF	TGTGCCAGCAGCCCATCGGGGGCAAAGAGTGGCTACACCTTC
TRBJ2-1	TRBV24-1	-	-	CATSGAVGNEQFF	TGTGCCACCAGTGGTGCGGTCGGAAATGAGCAGTTCTTC
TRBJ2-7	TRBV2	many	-	CASKSYEQYF	TGTGCCAGCAAGTCCTACGAGCAGTACTTC
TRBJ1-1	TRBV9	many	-	CASTPQPANTEAFF	TGTGCCAGCACCCCACAGCCCGCGAACACTGAAGCTTTCTTT
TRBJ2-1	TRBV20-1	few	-	CSARTGSAYNEQFF	TGCAGTGCTAGGACGGGAAGCGCCTACAATGAGCAGTTCTTC
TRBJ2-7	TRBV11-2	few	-	CASSFGHPTYEQYF	TGTGCCAGCAGTTTCGGACACCCGACCTACGAGCAGTACTTC
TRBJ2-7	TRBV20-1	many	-	CSANLGRSSYEQYF	TGCAGTGCTAACCTAGGACGTTCCTCCTACGAGCAGTACTTC
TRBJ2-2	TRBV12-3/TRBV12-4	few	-	CASSPTLSGTGELFF	TGTGCCAGCAGTCCTACCCTCTCGGGCACCGGGGAGCTGTTTTTT
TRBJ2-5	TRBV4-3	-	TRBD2	CASSQGASGTETQYF	TGCGCCAGCAGCCAAGGGGCTAGCGGGACAGAGACCCAGTACTTC
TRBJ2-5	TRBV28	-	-	CASSPLAGGGETQYF	TGTGCCAGCAGTCCGCTAGCAGGAGGGGGGGAGACCCAGTACTTC
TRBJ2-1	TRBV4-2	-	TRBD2	CASNERGGSYNEQFF	TGTGCCAGCAACGAGCGGGGGGGCTCCTACAATGAGCAGTTCTTC
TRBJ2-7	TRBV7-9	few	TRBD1	CASSFLTGAPVSEQYF	TGTGCCAGCAGCTTTTTAACAGGGGCCCCAGTCAGCGAGCAGTACTTC
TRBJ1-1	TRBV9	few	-	CASSGRATEAFF	TGTGCCAGCAGCGGTAGGGCGACTGAAGCTTTCTTT
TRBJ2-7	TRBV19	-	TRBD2	CASSITGGLAGDEQYF	TGTGCCAGTAGTATCACAGGGGGACTAGCGGGAGACGAGCAGTACTTC
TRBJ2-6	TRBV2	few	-	CASSDPYSGRLSGANVLTF	TGTGCCAGCAGTGATCCCTATAGCGGCCGGCTCTCTGGGGCCAACGTCCTGACTTTC
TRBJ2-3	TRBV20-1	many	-	CSARGPKNTDTQYF	TGCAGTGCTAGAGGACCTAAAAACACAGATACGCAGTATTTT
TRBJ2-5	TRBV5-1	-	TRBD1	CASSLTGSRQETQYF	TGTGCCAGCAGCCTGACAGGGTCGCGTCAAGAGACCCAGTACTTC
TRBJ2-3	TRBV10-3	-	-	CAISGGEFDTQYF	TGTGCCATCTCCGGTGGGGAGTTTGATACGCAGTATTTT
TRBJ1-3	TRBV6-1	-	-	CASRTAGNTIYF	TGTGCCAGCAGGACAGCTGGAAACACCATATATTTT
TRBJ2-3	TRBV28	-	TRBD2	CASPPSGRAGDTQYF	TGTGCCAGCCCTCCCAGCGGGAGGGCCGGGGATACGCAGTATTTT
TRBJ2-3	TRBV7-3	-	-	CASSPNGGDTQYF	TGTGCCAGCAGCCCTAATGGGGGAGATACGCAGTATTTT
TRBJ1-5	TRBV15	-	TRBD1	CATSPGQGRGNQPQHF	TGTGCCACCAGCCCGGGACAGGGAAGAGGCAATCAGCCCCAGCATTTT
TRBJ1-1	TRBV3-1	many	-	CASSPIGTGGAFF	TGTGCCAGCAGCCCGATAGGAACAGGAGGAGCTTTCTTT
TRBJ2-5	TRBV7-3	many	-	CASSQGGQLQETQYF	TGTGCCAGCAGCCAAGGTGGGCAGCTCCAAGAGACCCAGTACTTC
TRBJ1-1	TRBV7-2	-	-	CASIMDTRGATEAFF	TGTGCCAGCATCATGGATACTAGGGGCGCCACTGAAGCTTTCTTT
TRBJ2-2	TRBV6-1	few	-	CASRDEGVGTGELFF	TGTGCCAGCAGGGACGAGGGGGTGGGCACCGGGGAGCTGTTTTTT
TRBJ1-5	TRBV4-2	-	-	CASSQVGGEAQPQHF	TGTGCCAGCAGCCAAGTCGGAGGGGAGGCTCAGCCCCAGCATTTT
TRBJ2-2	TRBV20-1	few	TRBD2	CSANRAGAFTGELFF	TGCAGTGCTAACCGAGCGGGGGCATTCACCGGGGAGCTGTTTTTT
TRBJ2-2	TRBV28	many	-	CASSSPGGPNTGELFF	TGTGCCAGCAGTTCTCCCGGGGGACCGAACACCGGGGAGCTGTTTTTT
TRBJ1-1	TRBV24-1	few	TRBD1	CATCQGVGDEAFF	TGTGCCACTTGCCAGGGGGTAGGGGATGAAGCTTTCTTT
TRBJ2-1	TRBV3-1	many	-	CASSLQLSEQFF	TGTGCCAGCAGCCTTCAGTTAAGTGAGCAGTTCTTC
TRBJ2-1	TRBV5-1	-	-	CATFKNNEQFF	TGCGCCACCTTCAAGAACAATGAGCAGTTCTTC
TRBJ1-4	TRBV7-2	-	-	CASSLRVGGVKFNEKLFF	TGTGCCAGCAGCTTAAGGGTGGGGGGGGTCAAGTTCAATGAAAAACTGTTTTTT
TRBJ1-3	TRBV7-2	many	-	CASSLTSGTYSGNTIYF	TGTGCCAGCAGCTTAACTTCCGGGACTTACTCTGGAAACACCATATATTTT
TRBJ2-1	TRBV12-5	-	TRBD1	CASGSTGVSYNEQFF	TGTGCTAGTGGATCAACAGGGGTCTCCTACAATGAGCAGTTCTTC
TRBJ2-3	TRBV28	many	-	CASSRPPRADTQYF	TGTGCCAGCAGCCGACCCCCTCGCGCAGATACGCAGTATTTT
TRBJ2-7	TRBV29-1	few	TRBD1	CSALPRGQREQYF	TGCAGCGCCCTCCCCCGGGGACAGCGAGAGCAGTACTTC